This T cell receptor (beta chain) came from a study of blood T cell repertoires in COVID-19. About the study: T cells, B-cell-depleted T cells, or PBMCs provided the cDNA or gDNA that served as material.

V was clipped by 6 bases and J by 6 bases; unmatched bases: 8. This CDR3 has 14 amino acids. CDR1 is MDHEN and CDR2 is SYDVKM in the germline V gene. Clones were read by immunoSEQ multiplex PCR, and TCRdb kept only the in-frame ones, dropping some. The sample has 200,000 to 250,000 clones, roughly 80% seen once; the top ten hold 5.5%. This rearrangement joins TRBV28 to TRBJ2-3; TRBD2 matches 8 bases. The specimen was peripheral blood. The clonotype originates from a woman in her 70s with acute or convalescent COVID-19. The CDR3 region is CASSRAGATDTQYF. Written as DNA, the CDR3 is TGTGCCAGCAGCCGAGCGGGAGCGACCGATACGCAGTATTTT.